This entry describes one TCR beta chain. The target antigen is unknown. Indicated time point: persistent/refractory GD, antithyroid drugs over 5 years with positive TRAb. Extracted PBMC RNA gave rise to the TCR library. CDR3-region Arm-PCR and iRepertoire HTBI primers produced the TCR beta libraries. TCRdb processed the multiplex PCR reads anew with MiXCR; each CDR3 protein has one entry. The sample includes 400,000 to 500,000 distinct CDR3 sequences, roughly 20% seen only once; the top ten take less than 9%. V lost 6 bases to trimming and J lost 1 base, with 19 bases between them. The CDR3 contains 16 residues. Germline V CDR1 and CDR2: MDHEN, SYDVKM. These data originate in a study of regulatory T cells in long-lasting Graves disease. Study-wide context: Graves' disease counted as persistent after over 5 years of antithyroid drugs with positive TSH receptor antibodies.

Study-wide results and caveats: TRBV28, TRBJ1-2 and TRBJ2-5 were favored in persistent disease. Clonotypes that were public and shared totalled fewer than 3,500 in persistent patients versus 750 to 1,000 in new patients.

The V call is TRBV28, the J call TRBJ2-7; a possible D gene is TRBD1 (5 bases). The source was peripheral blood mononuclear cells (PBMCs), collected when the disease was refractory, from a patient treated with antithyroid drugs. This TCR came from a female donor with Graves disease. CDR3 in amino acids: CASSQDFGAMSYEQYF. The CDR3 DNA follows: TGTGCCAGCAGCCAAGACTTTGGGGCCATGTCCTACGAGCAGTACTTC.